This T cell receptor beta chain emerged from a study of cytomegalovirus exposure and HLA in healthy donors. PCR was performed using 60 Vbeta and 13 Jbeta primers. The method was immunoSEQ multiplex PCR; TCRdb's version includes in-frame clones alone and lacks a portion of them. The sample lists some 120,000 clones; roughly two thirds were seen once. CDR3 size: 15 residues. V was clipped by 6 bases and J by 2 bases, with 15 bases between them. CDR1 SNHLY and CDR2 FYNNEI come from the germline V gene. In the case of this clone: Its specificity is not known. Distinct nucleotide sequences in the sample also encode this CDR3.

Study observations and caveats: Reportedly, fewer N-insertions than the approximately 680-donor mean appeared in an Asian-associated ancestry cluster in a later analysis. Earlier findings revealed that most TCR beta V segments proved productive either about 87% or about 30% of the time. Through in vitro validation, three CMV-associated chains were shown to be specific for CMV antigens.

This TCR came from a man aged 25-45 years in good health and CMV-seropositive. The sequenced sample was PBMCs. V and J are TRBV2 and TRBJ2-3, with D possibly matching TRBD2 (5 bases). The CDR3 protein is CASRDRLALTDTQYF. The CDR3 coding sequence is TGTGCCAGCAGAGATAGGCTAGCCCTCACAGATACGCAGTATTTT.